The 20 T cell receptor beta chains below come from one sample, sequenced in a study of T-cell memory formation after mild COVID-19. TCRdb passed the 5' RACE reads through MiXCR, listing each CDR3 protein once. The sample has 120,000 or so distinct CDR3 sequences, over 15% seen once. What was sequenced was PBMCs or a T cell subset sorted from them (not recorded which). The receptors originated from a man aged 18 to 30 who had mild COVID-19 (a few samples of this study predate the infection). Cell type and time point are not known.

This clonotype has a count of ten or more. The chain recombines TRBV5-4 with TRBJ2-7; perhaps TRBD1 as D (6 bases). This CDR3 region has 14 residues. Between the trimmed V and J ends, which lost 4 bases and 3 bases, there was a span of 14 bases. Germline V gene lookup returns CDR1 SGHNT and CDR2 YYREEE (reference sequence). The CDR3 sequence is CASSLGLQGYEQYF. The CDR3, as DNA: TGTGCCAGCAGCCTGGGCCTACAGGGCTACGAGCAGTACTTC.

This clonotype was counted a few times. The V and J genes are TRBV5-1 and TRBJ1-4; D perhaps matches TRBD1 (5 bases). Germline V lookup: CDR1 SGHRS, CDR2 YFSETQ. The CDR3 sequence is 15 residues long. Trimming left V 0 bases short and J 7 bases short, with 13 bases between. CDR3 loop: CASSLVPGFVEKLFF. For the CDR3, the DNA is TGCGCCAGCAGCTTGGTCCCAGGGTTCGTTGAAAAACTGTTTTTT.

This clonotype was seen ten or more times. The rearrangement uses TRBV5-1 and TRBJ2-5, with 7 nucleotides matching TRBD1. V was pared by 3 bases and J by 2 bases, with 4 bases of the junction left unmatched. The CDR3 totals 14 residues. Germline loops: CDR1 SGHRS, CDR2 YFSETQ. In nucleotides, the CDR3 is TGCGCCAGCAGCTCCGGGACAGCACAAGAGACCCAGTACTTC. Translating it yields CASSSGTAQETQYF.

V usage is TRBV7-9 and J usage is TRBJ2-3, with D perhaps given as TRBD1 or TRBD2 (5 bases each). This CDR3 is built from 16 residues. The ends were cut back, 1 base at V and 0 bases at J, with 11 bases in the middle. In germline, CDR1 is SEHNR, CDR2 FQNEAQ (reference sequence). CDR3 DNA: TGTGCCAGCAGCTTAGAAGGTTGGGGGAGCACAGATACGCAGTATTTT. This gives the protein CASSLEGWGSTDTQYF.

This clonotype occurred a few times. CDR3 residues: CASRKGVTDTQYF. CDR3 nucleotides: TGTGCCAGCAGAAAGGGAGTGACAGATACGCAGTATTTT. The chain uses TRBV7-6 and TRBJ2-3; the D gene is possibly TRBD2 (5 bases). This CDR3 has 13 amino acids. The V end lost 6 bases, the J end lost 3 bases, and 10 bases lay between the germline ends. Germline loops: CDR1 SGHVS, CDR2 FNYEAQ.

The V and J genes are TRBV5-1 and TRBJ2-3; 13 bases agree with TRBD2. This CDR3 is built from 17 residues. V lost 2 bases and J lost 8; bases outside the gene matches: 11. Germline-derived CDR1 and CDR2 are SGHRS and YFSETQ. The CDR3 loop reads CASSLSPLAGGTITQYF. Written as DNA, the CDR3 is TGCGCCAGCAGCTTAAGCCCACTAGCGGGGGGGACAATTACGCAGTATTTT.

In this sample, this clonotype turned up a few times. In DNA form, the CDR3 reads TGCAGTGCAACGGGACAGGGACACGAGCAGTACTTC. Residues: CSATGQGHEQYF. The chain uses TRBV20-1 and TRBJ2-7; TRBD1 matches at 9 bases. The germline V gene encodes CDR1 DFQATT and CDR2 SNEGSKA (reference sequence). Trimming cost V 6 bases and J 5 bases; bases outside gene matches: 5. The CDR3 has 12 amino acids.

This clonotype was observed a handful of times. The V and J genes are TRBV6-5 and TRBJ1-1; D is uncertain. V was cut by 4 bases and J by 0 bases, with 6 bases left in between. The CDR3 runs 13 residues. Germline V CDR1 and CDR2: MNHEY, SVGAGI. The CDR3 region is CASSWTLNTEAFF. CDR3 in DNA: TGTGCCAGCAGTTGGACCTTGAACACTGAAGCTTTCTTT.

The CDR3 nucleotides read TGTGCCACCAGTGATTTGCATCCCCTTTTAATGAGGTCCACAGATACGCAGTATTTT. Amino acid sequence: CATSDLHPLLMRSTDTQYF. The rearrangement joins TRBV24-1 to TRBJ2-3; D ambiguous. The CDR3 extends over 19 amino acids. Per the germline V gene, CDR1 is KGHDR and CDR2 is SFDVKD. Trimming took off 0 bases at V and 2 bases at J, with 20 bases between the two ends.

The chain joins TRBV6-5 to TRBJ2-1; D tentatively fits TRBD1 or TRBD2 (5 bases each). CDR1 is MNHEY and CDR2 is SVGAGI in the germline V gene. V lost 2 bases and J lost 4, with 15 bases in between. This CDR3 has 16 residues. This CDR3 is CASSYRYRDGYNEQFF. The CDR3, as DNA: TGTGCCAGCAGTTACAGATACCGGGACGGATACAATGAGCAGTTCTTC.

This clonotype was observed many times. The chain carries TRBV7-2 and TRBJ2-3; D is unclear. The germline CDR1 and CDR2 sequences are SGHTA and FQGNSA. The CDR3 runs 12 residues. Between the trimmed V and J ends, which lost 6 bases and 0 bases, there was a span of 4 bases. The CDR3 protein is CASRESTDTQYF. The DNA for the CDR3 is TGTGCCAGCAGGGAGAGCACAGATACGCAGTATTTT.

A few counts support this clonotype. V and J are TRBV20-1 and TRBJ1-2; D not certain. Trimming took 5 bases from V and 5 from J, leaving 15 bases between them. The V gene's germline CDR1 is DFQATT and CDR2 SNEGSKA (reference sequence). The CDR3 has 13 residues. CDR3 sequence (DNA): TGCAGTGCTCCGGACGGCGTGTTATATGGCTACACCTTC. Residues: CSAPDGVLYGYTF.

This clonotype has just a few counts. This chain joins TRBV9 and TRBJ2-3; 11 bases map to TRBD2. The germline V gene encodes CDR1 SGDLS and CDR2 YYNGEE. This CDR3 is 16 amino acids long. The V segment lost 3 bases and the J segment 5 bases; nucleotides outside the gene matches: 8. CDR3 DNA sequence: TGTGCCAGCAGCGCTCTTATAGCGGGGGGGCTAGATACGCAGTATTTT. This translates into CASSALIAGGLDTQYF.

This sequence joins TRBV7-9 and TRBJ2-5, with 7 positions matching TRBD1. V lost 11 bases to trimming and J lost 2 bases; unmatched junction nucleotides: 8. In germline, CDR1 is SEHNR, CDR2 FQNEAQ (reference sequence). The CDR3 spans 13 residues. The CDR3 here is CAGGPGGQETQYF. The CDR3 DNA sequence: TGTGCCGGCGGGCCAGGGGGACAAGAGACCCAGTACTTC.

This chain uses TRBV7-2 with TRBJ1-1, with TRBD1 as a possible D gene (5 bases). From germline, CDR1 is SGHTA and CDR2 FQGNSA. Trimming pared 4 bases from V and 4 bases from J, leaving 10 bases between. This CDR3 region has 13 residues. The CDR3 region is CASSSGGGTEAFF. The CDR3 nucleotides read TGTGCCAGCAGCTCGGGGGGGGGCACTGAAGCTTTCTTT. The full variable domain, in which reference TRBV7-2 and TRBJ1-1 provide the parts outside the CDR3, is GAGVSQSPSNKVTEKGKDVELRCDPISGHTALYWYRQSLGQGLEFLIYFQGNSAPDKSGLPSDRFSAERTGGSVSTLTIQRTQQEDSAVYLCASSSGGGTEAFFGQGTRLTVV.

V is TRBV6-2 or TRBV6-3 and J is TRBJ2-5; possible D gene TRBD2, 6 bases. V gave up 5 bases and J gave up 5 bases, with 21 bases separating them. Per germline, CDR1 MNHEY and CDR2 SVGEGT. The CDR3 is 16 residues long. Here the CDR3 DNA reads TGTGCCAGCAGTAATACCGGGACTGCATCCAGGGAGACCCAGTACTTC. Its translation is CASSNTGTASRETQYF.

The V call is TRBV15, the J call TRBJ2-5, with D perhaps TRBD1 (5 bases). The CDR3 is 13 amino acids. The V gene lost 2 bases and the J gene lost 1 base, with 5 bases spanning the gap. The V gene's germline CDR1 is LNHNV and CDR2 YYDKDF (reference sequence). As DNA, the CDR3 is TGTGCCACCAGCAGACAGGGCCAAGAGACCCAGTACTTC. Translated: CATSRQGQETQYF.

Concerning this clonotype: At one boundary the junction diverges from the germline segment, which might be a read error. CDR3 residues: CASTRGLNLQETQYF. The CDR3 nucleotides are TGTGCTAGCACCCGGGGTTTAAACCTCCAAGAGACCCAGTACTTC. This chain uses TRBV7-7 with TRBJ2-5; possibly TRBD2 for D (5 bases). This CDR3 spans 15 amino acids. The germline CDR1 and CDR2 sequences are SSHAT and FNYEAQ (reference sequence).

The chain combines TRBV19 with TRBJ1-5; possible D gene TRBD1, 5 bases. CDR1 and CDR2 (germline): LNHDA, SQIVND (reference sequence). Trimming left V 10 bases short and J 5 bases short, with 15 bases between. The CDR3 spans 13 residues. The CDR3 region is CATQGFRDQPQHF. For the CDR3, the DNA is TGTGCCACGCAGGGTTTTAGGGATCAGCCCCAGCATTTT.

The V gene is TRBV5-1, the J gene TRBJ1-3; D not certain. The ends were cut back, 5 bases at V and 0 bases at J, with 6 bases in the middle. This CDR3 region has 13 residues. Germline-derived CDR1 and CDR2 are SGHRS and YFSETQ. The CDR3 loop is CASRYSSGNTIYF. The CDR3, as DNA: TGCGCCAGCAGGTACAGCTCTGGAAACACCATATATTTT.